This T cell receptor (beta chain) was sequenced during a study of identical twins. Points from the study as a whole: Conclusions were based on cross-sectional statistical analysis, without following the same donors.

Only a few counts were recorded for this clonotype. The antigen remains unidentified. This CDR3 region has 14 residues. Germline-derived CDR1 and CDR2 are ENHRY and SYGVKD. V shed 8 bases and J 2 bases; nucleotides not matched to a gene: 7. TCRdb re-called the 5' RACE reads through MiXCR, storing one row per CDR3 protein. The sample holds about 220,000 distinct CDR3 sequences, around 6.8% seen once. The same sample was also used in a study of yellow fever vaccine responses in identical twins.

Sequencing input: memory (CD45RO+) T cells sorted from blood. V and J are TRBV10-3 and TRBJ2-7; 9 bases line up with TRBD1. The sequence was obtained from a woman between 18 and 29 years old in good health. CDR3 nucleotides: TGTGCCATCCAGAGGGACAGGGACACCTACGAGCAGTACTTC. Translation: CAIQRDRDTYEQYF.